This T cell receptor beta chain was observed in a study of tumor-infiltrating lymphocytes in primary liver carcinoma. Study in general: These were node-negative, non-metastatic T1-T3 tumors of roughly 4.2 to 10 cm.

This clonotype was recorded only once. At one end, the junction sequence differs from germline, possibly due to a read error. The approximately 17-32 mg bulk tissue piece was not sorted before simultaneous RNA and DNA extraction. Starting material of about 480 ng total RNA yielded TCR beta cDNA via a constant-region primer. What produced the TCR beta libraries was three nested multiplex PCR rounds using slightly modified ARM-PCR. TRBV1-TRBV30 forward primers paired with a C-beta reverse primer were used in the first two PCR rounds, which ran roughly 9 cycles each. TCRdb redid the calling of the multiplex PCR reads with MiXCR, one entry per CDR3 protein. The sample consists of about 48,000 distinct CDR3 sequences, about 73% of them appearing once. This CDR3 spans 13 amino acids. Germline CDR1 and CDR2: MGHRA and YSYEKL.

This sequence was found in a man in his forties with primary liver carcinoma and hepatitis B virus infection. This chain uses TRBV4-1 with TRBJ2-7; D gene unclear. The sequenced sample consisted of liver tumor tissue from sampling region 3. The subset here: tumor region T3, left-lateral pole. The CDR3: CASIQVGASEQYF. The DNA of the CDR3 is TGCGCCAGCATCCAAGTCGGAGCTAGCGAGCAGTACTTC.